Presented here are 12 T cell receptor beta chains from one specimen sequenced in a study of T cells in Graves' hyperthyroidism and ophthalmopathy. Amplification targeted TCR beta CDR3 regions from RNA transcripts. The study used the HTBI primer set for a first-round RT-PCR of the TCR CDR3. TCRdb recomputed calls from the multiplex PCR reads with MiXCR, one row per CDR3 protein. The sample lists a few hundred thousand distinct CDR3 sequences, 14% occurring once. The sequenced sample was blood. All receptors come from a woman aged 25 to 39 with Graves' ophthalmopathy.

The sample holds many counts of this clonotype. The rearrangement uses TRBV28 and TRBJ1-5; possible D gene TRBD1, 5 bases. V gave up 7 bases and J gave up 3 bases, with 13 bases separating them. The germline gives CDR1 MDHEN, CDR2 SYDVKM. This CDR3 has 14 residues. CDR3 in amino acids: CASKDGGINQPQHF. CDR3 nucleotides: TGTGCCAGCAAGGACGGGGGGATCAATCAGCCCCAGCATTTT.

This chain links TRBV19 with TRBJ2-1; D unresolved. Germline V gene data show CDR1 as LNHDA and CDR2 as SQIVND (reference sequence). The CDR3 extends over 16 amino acids. The V and J ends lost 6 bases and 0 bases respectively, with 15 bases between them. CDR3 region: CASRPRLLRSYNEQFF. Here the CDR3 DNA reads TGTGCCAGTAGACCGAGACTCCTGCGCTCCTACAATGAGCAGTTCTTC.

This clonotype has ten or more counts. This rearrangement joins TRBV2 to TRBJ2-3; D unresolved. The length of the CDR3 is 14 residues. The germline V gene has CDR1 SNHLY and CDR2 FYNNEI. V was cut by 2 bases and J by 5 bases, with 11 bases left in between. The CDR3 spells CASSERSGLDTQYF. The CDR3 DNA sequence: TGTGCCAGCAGTGAAAGGAGTGGGTTAGATACGCAGTATTTT.

Notes on this clonotype: Being one base from a much bigger clone, this may be a read error. Because it lacks the conserved phenylalanine or tryptophan at the end, this CDR3 is likely a read error. The chain combines TRBV6-5 with TRBJ1-1, with 7 bases identical to TRBD1. The germline V gene encodes CDR1 MNHEY and CDR2 SVGAGI. The CDR3 runs 16 residues. V shed 6 bases and J 5 bases; nucleotides not matched to a gene: 15. Here the CDR3 DNA reads TGTGCCAGCAGATTACAGGGGCTCAAAGGATGGACTGAAGCTTTCCTT. This sequence encodes CASRLQGLKGWTEAFL.

The rearrangement links TRBV4-1 to TRBJ1-1; TRBD1 is a possible D gene (6 bases). Germline V gives CDR1 MGHRA, CDR2 YSYEKL. CDR3 length equals 15 residues. Trimming took 5 bases from V and 0 from J, leaving 13 bases between them. The CDR3 spells CASSVRDTMNTEAFF. The CDR3 DNA reads TGCGCCAGCAGCGTCCGGGACACCATGAACACTGAAGCTTTCTTT.

This clonotype occurred a few times. The CDR3 protein is CASSLYDGPYEQYF. The CDR3 DNA reads as TGTGCCAGCAGCTTATACGACGGACCCTACGAGCAGTACTTC. The gene calls are TRBV5-5 and TRBJ2-7; D ambiguous. This CDR3 region has 14 residues. Trimming stripped 2 bases from V and 2 bases from J, with 11 bases between. Germline CDR1 reads SGHKS; CDR2 reads YYEKEE (reference sequence).

This clonotype appeared many times. CDR3 DNA: TGTGCCAGCAGCGAGGGGATGAGCTCCTACGAGCAGTACTTC. Protein sequence: CASSEGMSSYEQYF. This rearrangement joins TRBV7-9 to TRBJ2-7, with D perhaps being TRBD1 or TRBD2 (5 bases each). The CDR3 has 14 amino acids. CDR1 and CDR2 from the germline V gene are SEHNR and FQNEAQ (reference sequence). Between the trimmed V and J ends, which lost 5 bases and 0 bases, there was a span of 11 bases.

V usage is TRBV5-8 and J usage is TRBJ2-7; TRBD1 might be the D (7 bases). Germline V gives CDR1 SGHTS, CDR2 YDEGEE. Between the trimmed V and J ends, which lost 0 bases and 3 bases, there was a span of 10 bases. The CDR3 length is 14 residues. The CDR3 DNA reads as TGTGCCAGCAGCTTGGACCAGGGGGGCTACGAGCAGTACTTC. Its translation is CASSLDQGGYEQYF.

This clonotype has ten or more counts. V and J are TRBV20-1 and TRBJ1-1; D gene uncertain. Trimming stripped 5 bases from V and 4 bases from J, with 23 bases between. CDR3 length equals 16 residues. From germline, CDR1 is DFQATT and CDR2 SNEGSKA (reference sequence). CDR3 residues: CSASTPQSAGSTEAFF. DNA for the CDR3: TGCAGTGCTTCCACCCCCCAGTCTGCGGGTAGCACTGAAGCTTTCTTT.

As for this clonotype: A single base separates this from a much larger clone, so it may be a read error. The chain uses TRBV27 and TRBJ1-5, with D unclear. This CDR3 is built from 16 residues. CDR1 is MNHEY, CDR2 SMNVEV, per germline (reference sequence). This CDR3 is CASSPALGNSKQPQHF. CDR3 nucleotide sequence: TGTGCCAGCAGTCCCGCCCTGGGGAATAGCAAGCAGCCCCAGCATTTT.

The V call is TRBV2, the J call TRBJ2-3, with 8 bases that match TRBD1. With V trimmed by 7 bases and J by 5 bases, 14 bases remained unmatched. This CDR3 is 16 amino acids long. The V gene's germline CDR1 is SNHLY and CDR2 FYNNEI. CDR3: CASTRQSAGGKDTQYF. In DNA form, the CDR3 reads TGTGCCAGCACCCGACAGTCGGCAGGGGGCAAAGATACGCAGTATTTT.

The chain couples TRBV10-3 to TRBJ2-5, with D maybe TRBD2 (7 bases). This CDR3 spans 15 amino acids. Germline CDR1 and CDR2: ENHRY and SYGVKD. V gave up 1 base and J gave up 3 bases, with 12 bases separating them. CDR3 in amino acids: CAISELGGAEETQYF. As DNA, the CDR3 is TGTGCCATCAGTGAGTTGGGGGGGGCCGAAGAGACCCAGTACTTC.